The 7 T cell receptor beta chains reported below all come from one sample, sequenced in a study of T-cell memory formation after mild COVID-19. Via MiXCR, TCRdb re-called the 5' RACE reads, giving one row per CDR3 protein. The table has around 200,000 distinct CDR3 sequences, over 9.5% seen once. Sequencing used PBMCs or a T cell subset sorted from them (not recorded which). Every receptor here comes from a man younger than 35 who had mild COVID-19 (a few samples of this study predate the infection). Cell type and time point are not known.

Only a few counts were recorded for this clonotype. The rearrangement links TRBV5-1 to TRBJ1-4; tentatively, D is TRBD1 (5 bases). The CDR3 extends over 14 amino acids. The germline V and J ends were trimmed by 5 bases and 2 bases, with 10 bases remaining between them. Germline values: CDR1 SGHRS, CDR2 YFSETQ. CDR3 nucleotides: TGCGCCAGCAGACTACAGGTGACTAATGAAAAACTGTTTTTT. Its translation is CASRLQVTNEKLFF.

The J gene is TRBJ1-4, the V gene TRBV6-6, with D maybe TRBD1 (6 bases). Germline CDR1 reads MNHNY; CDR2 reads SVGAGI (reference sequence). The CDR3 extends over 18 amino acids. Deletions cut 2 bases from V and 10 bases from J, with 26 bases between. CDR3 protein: CASSYPSRGGSGTVKLFF. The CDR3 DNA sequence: TGTGCCAGCAGTTACCCCAGCAGGGGAGGGTCTGGGACTGTAAAACTGTTTTTT.

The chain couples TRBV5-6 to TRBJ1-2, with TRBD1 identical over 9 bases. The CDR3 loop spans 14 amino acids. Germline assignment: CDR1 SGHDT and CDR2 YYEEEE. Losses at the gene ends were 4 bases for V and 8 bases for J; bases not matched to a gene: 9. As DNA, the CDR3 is TGTGCCAGCAGCCGGGACAGGGCGGGATGGGGCTACACCTTC. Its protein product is CASSRDRAGWGYTF.

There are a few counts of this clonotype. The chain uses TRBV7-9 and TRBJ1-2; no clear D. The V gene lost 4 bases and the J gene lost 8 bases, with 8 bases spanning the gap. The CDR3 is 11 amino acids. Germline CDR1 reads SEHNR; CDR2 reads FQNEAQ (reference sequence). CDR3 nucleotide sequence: TGTGCCAGCAGCTGGAGAGGAGGCTACACCTTC. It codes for CASSWRGGYTF. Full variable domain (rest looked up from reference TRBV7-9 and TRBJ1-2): DTGVSQNPRHKITKRGQNVTFRCDPISEHNRLYWYRQTLGQGPEFLTYFQNEAQLEKSRLLSDRFSAERPKGSFSTLEIQRTEQGDSAMYLCASSWRGGYTFGSGTRLTVV.

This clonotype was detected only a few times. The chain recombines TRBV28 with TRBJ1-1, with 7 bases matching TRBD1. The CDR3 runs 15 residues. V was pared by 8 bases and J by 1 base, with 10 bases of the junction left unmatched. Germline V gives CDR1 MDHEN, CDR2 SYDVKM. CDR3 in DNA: TGTGCCAGCCTTGACAGGCACAGGGGGAACACTGAAGCTTTCTTT. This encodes CASLDRHRGNTEAFF.

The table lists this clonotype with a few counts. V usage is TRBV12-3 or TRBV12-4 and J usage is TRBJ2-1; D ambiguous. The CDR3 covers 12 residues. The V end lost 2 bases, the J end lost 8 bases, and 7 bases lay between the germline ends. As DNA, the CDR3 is TGTGCCAGCAGTTTAATTGGGTATGAGCAGTTCTTC. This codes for CASSLIGYEQFF.

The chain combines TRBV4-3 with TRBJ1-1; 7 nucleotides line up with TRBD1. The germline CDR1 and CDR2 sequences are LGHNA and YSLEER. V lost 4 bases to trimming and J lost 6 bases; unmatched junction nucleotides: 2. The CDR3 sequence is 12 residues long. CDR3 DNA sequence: TGCGCCAGCAGCCTAGGACAGGCTGAAGCTTTCTTT. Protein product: CASSLGQAEAFF.